This TCR beta chain was recovered during a study of CD8 T cells in ankylosing spondylitis (dated by TCRdb to about 2017). Background on the whole study: T cell receptor beta repertoires were profiled in healthy donors and ankylosing spondylitis patients so that disease-linked TCR variants could be found. The full study cohort comprised roughly 24 ankylosing spondylitis patients and about 110 healthy donors. Peripheral blood samples were taken, and synovial fluid was additionally collected from ankylosing spondylitis patients.

V and J are truncated by 5 bases and 2 bases respectively, leaving an intervening sequence of 13 bases. There are 15 amino acids in the CDR3, from cysteine to phenylalanine inclusive. Of the read, only the CDR3 DNA is kept; its 45 bases are in frame from base 1. The sample was run on an Illumina HiSeq 2500. Quantitative 5'-RACE with molecular barcodes was used to prepare TCR beta libraries. Per the source publication's procedure: Disease-linked TCR variants were identified with a new computational method built on a probabilistic model of VDJ rearrangement. In TCRdb, the public reads were trimmed at Q25 with fastp and aligned with MiXCR, with productive beta chains retained. Rows are unified per CDR3 protein, each entry keeping the most common DNA and genes. The V and J calls and clone size are TCRdb's, not the authors'. The sample yields around 390,000 distinct CDR3 sequences; 20% to 25% were counted once. About 16% of the sample comes from the top ten.

Here is what the overall study found, with its caveats: The disease-linked clones were reported to be significantly enriched in matched synovial fluid samples from ankylosing spondylitis patients. A TCR beta motif made up of several highly homologous amino acid variants appeared to be characteristic of blood from ankylosing spondylitis patients. A CD8+ phenotype was shown by the disease-linked clones, which were found at relatively low frequencies in peripheral blood. Some of the motif variants had been reported before in the synovial fluid and blood of reactive arthritis patients, a finding that suggests common disease-initiation mechanisms.

This clonotype was counted a few times. Its antigen is currently not known. Per-nucleotide qualities are absent, and no much larger clonotype sits a single base away. In this chain, TRBV12-3 or TRBV12-4 is recombined with TRBJ1-5, with the D gene call left open. The sequencing input was blood, either unsorted or a sorted T cell fraction (not recorded which). The TCR originated in a male donor with ankylosing spondylitis. The CDR3 protein: CASSQDRVGNQPQHF. The DNA sequence reads TGTGCCAGCAGTCAGGACCGGGTTGGCAATCAGCCCCAGCATTTT.